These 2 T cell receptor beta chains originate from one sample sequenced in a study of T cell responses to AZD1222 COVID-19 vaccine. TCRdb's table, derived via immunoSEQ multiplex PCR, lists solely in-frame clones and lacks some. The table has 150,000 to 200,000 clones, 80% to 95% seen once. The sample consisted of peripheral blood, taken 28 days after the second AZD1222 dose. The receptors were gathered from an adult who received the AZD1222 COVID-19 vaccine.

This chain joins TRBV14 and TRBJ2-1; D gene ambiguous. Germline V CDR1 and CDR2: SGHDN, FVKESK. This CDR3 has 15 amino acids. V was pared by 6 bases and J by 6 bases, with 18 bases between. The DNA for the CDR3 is TGTGCCAGCAGACAAAGCCGCGAGAAGGGCAATGAGCAGTTCTTC. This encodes CASRQSREKGNEQFF.

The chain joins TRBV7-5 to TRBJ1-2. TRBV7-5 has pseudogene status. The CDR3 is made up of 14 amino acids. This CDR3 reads CVRSLPAAGYGYTF. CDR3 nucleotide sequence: TGTGTCAGAAGCTTGCCGGCTGCGGGCTATGGCTACACCTTC.